The 5 T cell receptor beta chains listed next were all sequenced from one sample in a study of tumor-infiltrating lymphocytes in localized non-small cell lung cancer. Profiled with immunoSEQ multiplex PCR; TCRdb holds only in-frame clones, not every one. The table has about 15,000 clones, roughly 71% seen once; the top ten hold around 5.9%. Sequenced: lung tumor tissue. The receptor source for this set is a human donor with non-small cell lung cancer.

The V and J genes are TRBV29-1 and TRBJ2-7; 12 bases fit TRBD2. V was clipped by 4 bases and J by 6 bases; unmatched bases: 7. This CDR3 is 14 amino acids long. The germline gives CDR1 SQVTM, CDR2 ANQGSEA. CDR3 coding DNA: TGCAGCGTTGGTCTAGCGGGAGGGCTCGGCGAGCAGTACTTC. Encoded protein: CSVGLAGGLGEQYF.

The chain links TRBV6-6 to TRBJ2-7; 10 bases are shared with TRBD2. Germline V lookup: CDR1 MNHNY, CDR2 SVGAGI (reference sequence). The CDR3 runs to 15 residues. V lost 6 bases to trimming and J lost 2 bases; unmatched junction nucleotides: 7. The CDR3 region has the DNA TGTGCCAGCAGGAGAGGACTAGCGGCAACCTACGAGCAGTACTTC. The encoded protein is CASRRGLAATYEQYF.

V usage is TRBV28 and J usage is TRBJ2-5, with unresolved D. Trimming shortened V by 6 bases and J by 2 bases, and 13 bases separated the two germline ends. The CDR3 is 14 amino acids. The germline gives CDR1 MDHEN, CDR2 SYDVKM. The CDR3 DNA follows: TGTGCCAGCAGCCACTACGTGGGGCAAGAGACCCAGTACTTC. Translating it yields CASSHYVGQETQYF.

In this sample, this clone is medium-sized. The DNA for the CDR3 is TGTGCCAGCAGCCTAGGGGCAGGGAACACTGAAGCTTTCTTT. Translation gives CASSLGAGNTEAFF. The genes are TRBV9 and TRBJ1-1, with D maybe TRBD1 (5 bases). Trimming removed 4 bases from V and 1 base from J, with 11 bases in between. The CDR3 sequence is 14 residues long. Germline lookup yields CDR1 SGDLS and CDR2 YYNGEE.

In its sample, this clone ranks as medium-sized (0.01 to 0.1%). The chain combines TRBV28 with TRBJ2-3; 8 bases align to TRBD1. Germline V CDR1 and CDR2: MDHEN, SYDVKM. This CDR3 is 16 amino acids long. Trimming cost V 3 bases and J 0 bases; bases outside gene matches: 5. The CDR3 DNA is TGTGCCAGCAGTTTTACAGGGACAGGCAGCACAGATACGCAGTATTTT. The encoded protein is CASSFTGTGSTDTQYF.